Below, one TCR beta chain is given with its context. Its antigen is as yet unknown. Possible read error: a much larger clone is one base away. V lost 3 bases, J lost 7 bases, and 3 bases stayed unmatched. CDR1 and CDR2 (germline): SQVTM, ANQGSEA. The CDR3 consists of 12 residues. The record originates from a study of post-analysis software for immune sequencing data. Study-level results: The five TRBV segments detected at higher frequency in patients than in controls included TRBV5-6, TRBV5-1 and TRBV20-1.

Unique molecular identifiers tagged the TCR beta cDNA libraries. TCRdb independently ran MiXCR on the PCR reads; one entry per CDR3 protein. The table shows hundreds of thousands of distinct CDR3 sequences, with 35% to 40% occurring only once. This sequence was found in a girl between 5 and 17 years old with multiple sclerosis. Sequencing input: blood. This sequence joins TRBV29-1 and TRBJ2-4; 7 positions agree with TRBD1. This CDR3 is CSVEGQRNIQYF. Here the CDR3 DNA reads TGCAGCGTTGAGGGACAGAGGAACATTCAGTACTTC.